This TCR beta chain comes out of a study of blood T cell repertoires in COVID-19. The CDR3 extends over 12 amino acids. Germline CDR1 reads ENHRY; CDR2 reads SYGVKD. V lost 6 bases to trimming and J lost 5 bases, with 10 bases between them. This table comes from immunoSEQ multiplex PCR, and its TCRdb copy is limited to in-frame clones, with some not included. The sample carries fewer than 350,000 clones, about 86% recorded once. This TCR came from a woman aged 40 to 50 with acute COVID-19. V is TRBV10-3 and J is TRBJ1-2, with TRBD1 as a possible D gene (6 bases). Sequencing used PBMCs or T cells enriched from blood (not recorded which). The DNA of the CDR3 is TGTGCCATCAGCGAAGACAGGTATGGCTACACCTTC. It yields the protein CAISEDRYGYTF.